This T cell receptor (beta chain) derives from a study of PD-1 blockade in classical Hodgkin lymphoma. General observations from the study: What caused the repertoire differences, perhaps disease activity or prior therapy, remains undefined. TCR diversity at baseline was reported to be reduced in newly diagnosed patients relative to healthy donors.

As regards this clone: Its antigen is unidentified.

Time point: newly diagnosed, previously untreated cHL patient sample. PBMCs, once thawed, yielded CD8+ T cells isolated by magnetic negative selection. The comparison group had newly diagnosed, previously untreated classical Hodgkin lymphoma. The assay was immunoSEQ multiplex PCR, and TCRdb's table has in-frame clones only and misses some. In the table there are 5,000 to 6,500 clones, 75% to 90% of which are singletons. The TCR comes from a human donor with classical Hodgkin lymphoma. Input material: CD8+ T cells from blood.

DNA for the CDR3: TGTGCCAGCAGTGGAACAGGGGGTGGAAGCACCGGGGAGCTGTTTTTT. Protein product: CASSGTGGGSTGELFF. The chain joins TRBV2 to TRBJ2-2, with TRBD1 identical over 8 bases. CDR3 length: 16 residues. Germline CDR1 reads SNHLY; CDR2 reads FYNNEI. Trimming took 4 bases from V and 4 from J; bases not matched to a gene: 8.